These T cell receptor beta chains were read from a single sample in a study of cytomegalovirus exposure and HLA in healthy donors. Libraries were prepared by immunoSEQ multiplex PCR; TCRdb keeps only in-frame clonotypes and omits some of them. The profile covers about 130,000 clones, with 60% to 80% appearing a single time and approximately 1.2% taken by the ten largest. The source material was PBMCs. The receptors derive from a man between 45 and 60 years old in good health and CMV-seronegative. Each CDR3 is given with its conserved first and last residue. D genes are given only for firm matches. A row's size may be missing; if present it is once, few, many or a size class.

CDR3	DNA	size	D	V	J
CASRRTGGANYGYTF	TGTGCCAGCAGGCGTACAGGGGGCGCAAACTATGGCTACACCTTC	few	TRBD1	TRBV27	TRBJ1-2
CASSLDGLEQETQYF	TGTGCCAGCAGCTTAGATGGGCTGGAACAAGAGACCCAGTACTTC	NA	NA	TRBV11-2	TRBJ2-5
CASSIRHLGGSNQPQHF	TGTGCCAGTAGTATACGACACCTGGGGGGAAGCAATCAGCCCCAGCATTTT	NA	NA	TRBV19	TRBJ1-5
CASSLARRIPTDTQYF	TGTGCCAGCAGTTTAGCTCGCAGGATCCCCACAGATACGCAGTATTTT	few	NA	TRBV27	TRBJ2-3
CASSPGDRDNQPQHF	TGTGCCAGCAGCCCCGGAGACAGAGACAATCAGCCCCAGCATTTT	NA	NA	TRBV4-2	TRBJ1-5
CASSPPIGLGSSQYF	TGTGCCAGCAGTCCACCAATAGGACTTGGGTCGTCCCAGTACTTC	NA	NA	TRBV28	TRBJ2-5
CASSGRRYNEQFF	TGCGCCAGCAGTGGTAGGCGGTACAATGAGCAGTTCTTC	many	NA	TRBV10-2	TRBJ2-1
CSVGTRGNTGELFF	TGCAGCGTAGGGACAAGGGGGAACACCGGGGAGCTGTTTTTT	NA	NA	TRBV29-1	TRBJ2-2
CAISGGGTSIGELFF	TGTGCCATCAGTGGGGGAGGTACCTCGATCGGGGAGCTGTTTTTT	NA	NA	TRBV10-3	TRBJ2-2
CASKVRGGGNEKLFF	TGTGCCAGCAAGGTCCGCGGAGGCGGTAATGAAAAACTGTTTTTT	few	NA	TRBV2	TRBJ1-4
CASGFSGGELFF	TGTGCTAGTGGTTTCTCGGGCGGGGAGCTGTTTTTT	many	NA	TRBV12-5	TRBJ2-2
CASSLAGQAVGELFF	TGCGCCAGCAGCTTGGCCGGACAGGCGGTCGGGGAGCTGTTTTTT	once	TRBD1	TRBV5-1	TRBJ2-2
CASREQENTEAFF	TGCGCCAGCAGAGAACAGGAGAACACTGAAGCTTTCTTT	NA	NA	TRBV5-1	TRBJ1-1
CAISDKLSNEQFF	TGTGCCATCAGTGATAAACTTTCCAATGAGCAGTTCTTC	few	NA	TRBV10-3	TRBJ2-1
CSVRTSGRVGTGELFF	TGCAGCGTACGGACTAGCGGGAGAGTGGGCACCGGGGAGCTGTTTTTT	few	TRBD2	TRBV29-1	TRBJ2-2
CASSSGLAGGSTDTQYF	TGTGCCAGCAGTTCCGGACTAGCGGGAGGCAGCACAGATACGCAGTATTTT	NA	TRBD2	TRBV27	TRBJ2-3
CASSYRWEAYEQYF	TGTGCCAGCAGTTACCGTTGGGAGGCCTACGAGCAGTACTTC	NA	NA	TRBV6-5	TRBJ2-7
CASSTSGGSYNEQFF	TGTGCCAGCAGCACTAGCGGAGGATCCTACAATGAGCAGTTCTTC	few	TRBD2	TRBV9	TRBJ2-1
CASSLDNEQFF	TGCGCCAGCAGTCTTGACAATGAGCAGTTCTTC	once	NA	TRBV10-1	TRBJ2-1
CASSFLPEVNTEAFF	TGTGCCAGCAGTTTCCTCCCAGAAGTGAACACTGAAGCTTTCTTT	NA	NA	TRBV27	TRBJ1-1
CASSRDRMDEKLFF	TGTGCCAGCTCACGTGACAGAATGGATGAAAAACTGTTTTTT	once	NA	TRBV18	TRBJ1-4
CASSQERQGAFTNTGELFF	TGCGCCAGCAGCCAAGAAAGGCAGGGGGCATTTACGAACACCGGGGAGCTGTTTTTT	once	TRBD1	TRBV4-3	TRBJ2-2
CASSEGDEQFF	TGCGCCAGCAGCGAAGGGGATGAGCAGTTCTTC	NA	NA	TRBV5-1	TRBJ2-1
CAIIPGGKTEAFF	TGTGCCATCATTCCAGGGGGCAAGACTGAAGCTTTCTTT	NA	TRBD1	TRBV10-3	TRBJ1-1
CASATGNQPQHF	TGTGCCAGCGCTACTGGCAATCAGCCCCAGCATTTT	once	NA	TRBV18	TRBJ1-5
CASSTLLDRGIAFF	TGTGCCAGTAGTACCCTCCTCGACAGGGGGATAGCTTTCTTT	NA	TRBD1	TRBV19	TRBJ1-1
CASTSRGQGTEAFF	TGTGCCAGCACATCAAGGGGACAGGGGACTGAAGCTTTCTTT	few	TRBD1	TRBV6-1	TRBJ1-1
CASRPQGANGYTF	TGTGCCAGCAGGCCCCAGGGGGCTAATGGCTACACCTTC	NA	TRBD1	TRBV5-6	TRBJ1-2
CASSFDTAQGAKLFF	TGTGCCAGCAGCTTTGATACGGCCCAGGGGGCAAAACTGTTTTTT	NA	TRBD1	TRBV7-9	TRBJ1-4
CASSWTGFGHEQYF	TGTGCCAGCAGTTGGACAGGGTTTGGTCACGAGCAGTACTTC	NA	TRBD1	TRBV28	TRBJ2-7
CASSLNTGGRETQYF	TGCGCCAGCAGCTTGAACACAGGGGGCAGGGAGACCCAGTACTTC	NA	TRBD1	TRBV5-1	TRBJ2-5
CASSLGLAEQFF	TGTGCCAGCAGCTTGGGACTAGCGGAGCAGTTCTTC	NA	TRBD2	TRBV5-8	TRBJ2-1
CASGGRGYEQYF	TGTGCCAGCGGGGGCAGGGGCTACGAGCAGTACTTC	few	NA	TRBV7-2	TRBJ2-7
CASSNLSLGDDEQFF	TGTGCCAGCAGCAATTTATCCTTGGGCGACGATGAGCAGTTCTTC	many	NA	TRBV21-1	TRBJ2-1
CASSRGTGRNTGELFF	TGTGCCAGCAGCCGTGGGACAGGACGAAACACCGGGGAGCTGTTTTTT	NA	TRBD1	TRBV5-6	TRBJ2-2
CASSDSGGRETQYF	TGTGCCAGCAGTGATAGCGGGGGTCGAGAGACCCAGTACTTC	once	TRBD2	TRBV25-1	TRBJ2-5
CSGTSGRGTDTQYF	TGCAGCGGGACTAGCGGGAGGGGGACAGATACGCAGTATTTT	NA	TRBD2	TRBV29-1	TRBJ2-3
CASSLEGRGLVTGELFF	TGCGCCAGCAGCTTGGAGGGCCGCGGGTTAGTGACCGGGGAGCTGTTTTTT	NA	NA	TRBV5-1	TRBJ2-2
CASSVTVNTEAFF	TGTGCCAGCAGCGTAACGGTGAACACTGAAGCTTTCTTT	NA	NA	TRBV9	TRBJ1-1
CASSQEGRNRGYEQYF	TGCGCCAGCAGCCAAGAAGGCAGAAACAGGGGCTACGAGCAGTACTTC	NA	TRBD1	TRBV4-1	TRBJ2-7
CASSLFAGYEQYF	TGTGCCAGCAGCTTATTCGCAGGATACGAGCAGTACTTC	NA	NA	TRBV7-9	TRBJ2-7
CASSPLTGANVLTF	TGCGCCAGCAGCCCCCTAACTGGGGCCAACGTCCTGACTTTC	NA	NA	TRBV5-1	TRBJ2-6
CASGRVQGQVQPQHF	TGTGCCAGCGGAAGGGTGCAGGGGCAAGTTCAGCCCCAGCATTTT	few	NA	TRBV2	TRBJ1-5
CASSPGLAHEQYF	TGTGCCAGCTCTCCGGGACTAGCCCACGAGCAGTACTTC	NA	TRBD2	TRBV18	TRBJ2-7
CASRQGDGYTF	TGCGCCAGCAGACAGGGGGACGGCTACACCTTC	NA	TRBD1	TRBV10-2	TRBJ1-2
CASSSTGEGGNTQYF	TGTGCCAGCAGTTCAACAGGGGAAGGTGGAAATACGCAGTATTTT	NA	TRBD1	TRBV28	TRBJ2-3
CASSPLAVESYEQYF	TGTGCCAGCTCACCACTGGCAGTGGAGTCCTACGAGCAGTACTTC	NA	NA	TRBV18	TRBJ2-7
CASSPRRTGQSQETQYF	TGTGCCAGCTCACCCCGCCGGACAGGCCAAAGTCAAGAGACCCAGTACTTC	NA	TRBD1	TRBV18	TRBJ2-5
CASSDPSGRSGNTIYF	TGTGCCAGCAGTGATCCCTCGGGTCGCTCTGGAAACACCATATATTTT	NA	NA	TRBV25-1	TRBJ1-3
CASSSDRVGEQYF	TGTGCCAGCAGCTCCGACAGGGTGGGAGAGCAGTACTTC	NA	TRBD1	TRBV7-8	TRBJ2-7
CASSEAAGTVYGYTF	TGTGCCAGCAGTGAAGCGGCCGGGACAGTCTATGGCTACACCTTC	NA	TRBD1	TRBV6-1	TRBJ1-2
CASKSGGSTDTQYF	TGCGCCAGCAAAAGCGGGGGAAGCACAGATACGCAGTATTTT	few	TRBD2	TRBV5-1	TRBJ2-3
CAWSVLAGSSYEQYF	TGTGCCTGGAGTGTACTAGCGGGATCTTCCTACGAGCAGTACTTC	NA	TRBD2	TRBV30	TRBJ2-7